This is a list of T cell receptor beta chains from one sample in a study of T cell responses to AZD1222 COVID-19 vaccine. TCRdb's table, derived via immunoSEQ multiplex PCR, lists solely in-frame clones and lacks some. The top ten clones hold approximately 1.9% of a sample with more than 150,000 clones, over 90% of them seen once. The source was peripheral blood, collected 28 days after the second AZD1222 dose. All receptors come from an adult who received the AZD1222 COVID-19 vaccine. CDR3s include the opening cysteine and the closing phenylalanine or tryptophan. The D gene is left open where the match is weak. Expanded clones are given a class, and other clones once, few, many or no size at all.

j_call | v_call | clone_size | d_call | cdr3_nt | cdr3_aa
TRBJ2-7 | TRBV5-5 | NA | NA | TGTGCCAGCAGCTTGTCCGACGGCTACGAGCAGTACTTC | CASSLSDGYEQYF
TRBJ2-7 | TRBV5-6 | NA | NA | TGTGCCAGCAGGTTGCTTAGCACCGCGAGGTACGAGCAGTACTTC | CASRLLSTARYEQYF
TRBJ2-7 | TRBV5-1 | NA | TRBD1 | TGCGCCAGCAGCTTCCAGGGGGCTAACTACGAGCAGTACTTC | CASSFQGANYEQYF
TRBJ2-7 | TRBV30 | NA | TRBD1 | TGTGCCTGGACCCGAGGGACAGGGGTGTACGAGCAGTACTTC | CAWTRGTGVYEQYF
TRBJ1-1 | TRBV10-3 | NA | NA | TGTGCCATCAGTCAGGAGGGGGGGAATACTGAAGCTTTCTTT | CAISQEGGNTEAFF
TRBJ1-2 | TRBV3-1/TRBV3-2 | NA | NA | TGTGCCAGCAGCCAAGAGGACAGAAAGGGCTACACCTTC | CASSQEDRKGYTF
TRBJ2-2 | TRBV4-1 | NA | NA | TGCGCCAGCAGCCAACGGGCTTCGAACACCGGGGAGCTGTTTTTT | CASSQRASNTGELFF
TRBJ2-7 | TRBV6-1 | NA | TRBD2 | TGTGCCAGCAGTGAAGCGGCTAGCGGCCCCTACGAGCAGTACTTC | CASSEAASGPYEQYF
TRBJ2-1 | TRBV5-1 | once | TRBD2 | TGCGCCAGCAGCTTTTTAGCGGGAGCAGACAATGAGCAGTTCTTC | CASSFLAGADNEQFF
TRBJ1-1 | TRBV10-3 | NA | NA | TGTGCCATCAGTGAGTTAGGAGGTAACACTGAAGCTTTCTTT | CAISELGGNTEAFF
TRBJ2-5 | TRBV7-8 | medium-sized | NA | TGTGCCAGCAGCTTACTGGGGGCCTTCAGGGAGACCCAGTACTTC | CASSLLGAFRETQYF
TRBJ2-5 | TRBV28 | NA | TRBD2 | TGTGCCAGCAGTCTGGTGGGACTAGCGGACCAAGAGACCCAGTACTTC | CASSLVGLADQETQYF
TRBJ1-5 | TRBV4-1 | NA | TRBD1 | TGCGCCAGCAGCCTAATGACAGGGATTCCTCAGCCCCAGCATTTT | CASSLMTGIPQPQHF
TRBJ2-7 | TRBV3-1/TRBV3-2 | NA | NA | TGTGCCAGCAGCCATCAGGGGAACGAGCAGTACTTC | CASSHQGNEQYF
TRBJ1-6 | TRBV7-2 | NA | NA | TGTGCCAGCAGCCCGGTCGGGAAGGGCCGCTCCTATAATTCACCCCTCCACTTT | CASSPVGKGRSYNSPLHF
TRBJ1-5 | TRBV6-5 | NA | TRBD1 | TGTGCCAGCAGTCCAGGGGGCATCAATCAGCCCCAGCATTTT | CASSPGGINQPQHF
TRBJ1-2 | TRBV5-1 | NA | TRBD1 | TGCGCCAGCAGCTTACAGGACAGGGTGCGTGGCTACACCTTC | CASSLQDRVRGYTF
TRBJ1-5 | TRBV28 | NA | TRBD1 | TGTGCCAGCAGTAGCCCAGGACAGGGGCATCAGCCCCAGCATTTT | CASSSPGQGHQPQHF
TRBJ2-3 | TRBV6-1 | NA | NA | TGTGCCAGCAGTCCCCGCGGTCGCACAGATACGCAGTATTTT | CASSPRGRTDTQYF
TRBJ2-2 | TRBV7-2 | NA | TRBD1 | TGTGCCAGCAGCTCCAGGGGGCAGGGCACCGGGGAGCTGTTTTTT | CASSSRGQGTGELFF
TRBJ1-5 | TRBV5-4 | NA | TRBD1 | TGTGCCAGCAGCATTGACAGGGGCAATCAGCCCCAGCATTTT | CASSIDRGNQPQHF
TRBJ1-2 | TRBV27 | NA | TRBD1 | TGTGCCAGCAGAGAATTCGGACAGGGGGGAAAGAAATATGGCTACACCTTC | CASREFGQGGKKYGYTF
TRBJ1-3 | TRBV27 | NA | TRBD1 | TGTGCCAGCAGTCCCCTCTACAGGGGATCTGGAAACACCATATATTTT | CASSPLYRGSGNTIYF
TRBJ1-4 | TRBV11-2 | NA | NA | TGTGCCAGCAGTTCCCGGACTGGAAATGAAAAACTGTTTTTT | CASSSRTGNEKLFF
TRBJ1-2 | TRBV12-3/TRBV12-4 | once | NA | TGTGCCAGCAGTTTTCGGAGGGGAGGTGGCTACACCTTC | CASSFRRGGGYTF
TRBJ1-6 | TRBV2 | NA | NA | TGTGCCAGCACCATGGATAGGGGGGCTTATTCACCCCTCCACTTT | CASTMDRGAYSPLHF
TRBJ2-3 | TRBV30 | NA | TRBD2 | TGTGCCTGGAGTCCCGGACTAGCTGGCGTGGATACGCAGTATTTT | CAWSPGLAGVDTQYF
TRBJ1-1 | TRBV21-1 | NA | NA | TGTGCCAGCAGCAAGCCTGACAGGGGGCCTGACACTGAAGCTTTCTTT | CASSKPDRGPDTEAFF
TRBJ2-1 | TRBV28 | NA | NA | TGTGCCAGCACCCCTATGCTAGGGTCAAACAATGAGCAGTTCTTC | CASTPMLGSNNEQFF
TRBJ1-1 | TRBV7-9 | NA | TRBD1 | TGTGCCAGCAGCTTAGAGTCAGGGGGCTTCACTGAAGCTTTCTTT | CASSLESGGFTEAFF
TRBJ1-6 | TRBV27 | NA | NA | TGTGCCAGCAGTTTAGGTTTCGGGAGCTCATTTAGGTCACCCCTCCACTTT | CASSLGFGSSFRSPLHF
TRBJ1-6 | TRBV6-5 | NA | NA | TGTGCCAGCGGCAGGCAAAATTCACCCCTCCACTTT | CASGRQNSPLHF
TRBJ1-5 | TRBV18 | NA | NA | TGTGCCAGCTCTATAATTAATTCGGACGGAAATAGCAATCAGCCCCAGCATTTT | CASSIINSDGNSNQPQHF
TRBJ1-5 | TRBV12-3/TRBV12-4 | once | NA | TGTGCCAGCAGAGTAACCAATCAGCCCCAGCATTTT | CASRVTNQPQHF
TRBJ1-5 | TRBV4-1 | NA | NA | TGCGCCAGCAGCCAAGACCCGGGAGGTCAGCCCCAGCATTTT | CASSQDPGGQPQHF
TRBJ1-1 | TRBV19 | NA | NA | TGTGCCAGTAGCCCTGGGGGCACTGAAGCTTTCTTT | CASSPGGTEAFF
TRBJ1-6 | TRBV3-1/TRBV3-2 | NA | NA | TGTGCCAGCAGCCCAGGTTCGGCAGTGACCAATTCACCCCTCCACTTT | CASSPGSAVTNSPLHF
TRBJ2-1 | TRBV6-5 | NA | TRBD2 | TGTGCCAGCAGTTATCTAGCGGGAGGCTACAATGAGCAGTTCTTC | CASSYLAGGYNEQFF
TRBJ1-1 | TRBV11-2 | NA | TRBD1 | TGTGCCAGCAGCAAAGACAGGGCGGGCACTGAAGCTTTCTTT | CASSKDRAGTEAFF
TRBJ1-5 | TRBV6-1 | NA | NA | TGTGCCAGCAGTGAAGCGTTTTTAGAAGACGGAAGAGGGAGCTATAGCAATCAGCCCCAGCATTTT | CASSEAFLEDGRGSYSNQPQHF
TRBJ2-5 | TRBV6-5 | NA | TRBD2 | TGTGCCAGCAGTTACTCGAACCGGGGAGGGGAAGAGACCCAGTACTTC | CASSYSNRGGEETQYF
TRBJ2-1 | TRBV7-8 | NA | TRBD2 | TGTGCCAGCAGCTTACCGAAACGGGAGGGCAATGAGCAGTTCTTC | CASSLPKREGNEQFF
TRBJ2-3 | TRBV28 | NA | TRBD2 | TGTGCCAGCAGCTGGGCGGGAGTCACAGATACGCAGTATTTT | CASSWAGVTDTQYF
TRBJ2-2 | TRBV27 | NA | NA | TGTGCCAGCAGTTTACAGGGGAGGGCCGGGGAGCTGTTTTTT | CASSLQGRAGELFF
TRBJ2-7 | TRBV30 | NA | NA | TGTGCCTGGAGTAGAGACGGCGCCGAGCAGTACTTC | CAWSRDGAEQYF
TRBJ2-3 | TRBV7-2 | NA | TRBD1 | TGTGCCAGCAGCTTAGGGCTTCAGGGGGCCACAGATACGCAGTATTTT | CASSLGLQGATDTQYF
TRBJ1-1 | TRBV5-8 | NA | NA | TGTGCCAGCAGCCCGAACAGTTTGTACACTGAAGCTTTCTTT | CASSPNSLYTEAFF
TRBJ2-3 | TRBV2 | NA | TRBD1 | TGTGCCAGCAATGGACAGGGGGCAGATACGCAGTATTTT | CASNGQGADTQYF
TRBJ1-1 | TRBV7-9 | NA | NA | TGTGCCAGCAGCTTAGTGAGCGACACTGAAGCTTTCTTT | CASSLVSDTEAFF